Detailed here is one T cell receptor (beta chain). Authors' analysis steps: Amplification from reference gene primers served as the basis for estimated nucleated cell counts. TCRdb's table, derived via immunoSEQ multiplex PCR, lists solely in-frame clones and lacks some. V and J calls and clone size come straight from that table; D and trimming were deduced from the DNA. Here the sample spans approximately 300,000 clones, 65% to 85% being singletons. This entry is derived from a study of blood T cell repertoires in COVID-19. Study-wide context: Collection of acute and convalescent COVID-19 samples took place in the United States, Italy and Spain. In each case, the material was cDNA or gDNA derived from T cells, B-cell-depleted T cells, or PBMCs.

The sequence was collected from a woman between 50 and 59 years old with acute or convalescent COVID-19. Specimen: peripheral blood.

This chain's CDR3 is CASTHQGAIYGYTF. CDR3 in DNA: TGTGCCAGTACTCACCAGGGGGCCATCTATGGCTACACCTTC. The V call is TRBV19, the J call TRBJ1-2, with 8 nucleotides matching TRBD1. This CDR3 is 14 amino acids long. J lost 4 bases, V lost 7 bases, and 8 bases had no gene match. Per germline, CDR1 LNHDA and CDR2 SQIVND (reference sequence).